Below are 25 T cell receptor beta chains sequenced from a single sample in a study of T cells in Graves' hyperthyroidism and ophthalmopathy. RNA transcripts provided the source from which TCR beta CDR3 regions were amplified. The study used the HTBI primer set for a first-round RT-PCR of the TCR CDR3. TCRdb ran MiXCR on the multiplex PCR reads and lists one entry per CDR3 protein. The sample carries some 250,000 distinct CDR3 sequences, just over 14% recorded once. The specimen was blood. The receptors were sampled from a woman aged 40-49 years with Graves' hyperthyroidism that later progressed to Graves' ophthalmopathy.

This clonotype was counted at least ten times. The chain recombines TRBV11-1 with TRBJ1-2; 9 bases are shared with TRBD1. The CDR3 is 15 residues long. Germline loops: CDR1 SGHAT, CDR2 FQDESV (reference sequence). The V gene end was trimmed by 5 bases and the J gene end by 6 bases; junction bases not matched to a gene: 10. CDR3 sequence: CASSGRDRERDGYTF. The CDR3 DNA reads TGTGCCAGCAGCGGACGGGACAGGGAGAGGGATGGCTACACCTTC.

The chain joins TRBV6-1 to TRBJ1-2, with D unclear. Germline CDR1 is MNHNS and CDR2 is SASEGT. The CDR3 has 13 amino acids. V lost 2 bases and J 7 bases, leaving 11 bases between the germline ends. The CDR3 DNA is TGTGCCAGCAGTGAACAAGGTCTTGGTGGCTACACCTTC. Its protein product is CASSEQGLGGYTF.

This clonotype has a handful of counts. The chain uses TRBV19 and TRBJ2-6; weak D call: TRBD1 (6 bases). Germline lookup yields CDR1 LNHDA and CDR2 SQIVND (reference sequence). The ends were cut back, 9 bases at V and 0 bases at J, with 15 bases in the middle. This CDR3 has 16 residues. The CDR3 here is CASRDINFSGANVLTF. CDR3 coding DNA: TGTGCCAGCAGGGACATCAACTTCTCTGGGGCCAACGTCCTGACTTTC.

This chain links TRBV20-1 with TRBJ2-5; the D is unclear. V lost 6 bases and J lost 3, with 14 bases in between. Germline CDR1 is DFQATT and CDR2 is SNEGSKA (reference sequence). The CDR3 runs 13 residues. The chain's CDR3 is CSAPGSWEETQYF. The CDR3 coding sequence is TGCAGTGCCCCGGGCAGCTGGGAAGAGACCCAGTACTTC.

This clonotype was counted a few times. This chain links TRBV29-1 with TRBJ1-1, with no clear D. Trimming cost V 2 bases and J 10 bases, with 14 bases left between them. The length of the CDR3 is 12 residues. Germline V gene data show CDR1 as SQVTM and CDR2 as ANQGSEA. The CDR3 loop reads CSVETFSGGAFF. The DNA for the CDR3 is TGCAGCGTTGAAACGTTTAGTGGAGGAGCTTTCTTT.

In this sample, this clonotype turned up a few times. DNA of the CDR3: TGTGCCTGGGGGGGGTCTCCCGGGATCATGAACACTGAAGCTTTCTTT. It translates to CAWGGSPGIMNTEAFF. The rearrangement links TRBV30 to TRBJ1-1; possibly TRBD1 for D (5 bases). The germline V gene encodes CDR1 GTSNPN and CDR2 SVGIG (reference sequence). The length of the CDR3 is 16 residues. V was pared by 5 bases and J by 0 bases, with 19 bases between.

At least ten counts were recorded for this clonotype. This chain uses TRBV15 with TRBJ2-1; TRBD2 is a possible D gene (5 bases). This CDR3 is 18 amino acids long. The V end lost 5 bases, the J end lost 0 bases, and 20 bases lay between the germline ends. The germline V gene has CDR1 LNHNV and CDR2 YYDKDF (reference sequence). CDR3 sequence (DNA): TGTGCCACCAGCCCGAAACCGGCGGGTTTACCCTCCTACAATGAGCAGTTCTTC. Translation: CATSPKPAGLPSYNEQFF.

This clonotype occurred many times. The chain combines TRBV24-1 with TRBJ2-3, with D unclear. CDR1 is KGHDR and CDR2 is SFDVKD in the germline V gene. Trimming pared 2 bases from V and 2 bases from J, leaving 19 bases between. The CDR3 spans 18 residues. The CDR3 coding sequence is TGTGCCACCAGTGATTCATTAGATCCATGGCAGTCCACAGATACGCAGTATTTT. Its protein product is CATSDSLDPWQSTDTQYF.

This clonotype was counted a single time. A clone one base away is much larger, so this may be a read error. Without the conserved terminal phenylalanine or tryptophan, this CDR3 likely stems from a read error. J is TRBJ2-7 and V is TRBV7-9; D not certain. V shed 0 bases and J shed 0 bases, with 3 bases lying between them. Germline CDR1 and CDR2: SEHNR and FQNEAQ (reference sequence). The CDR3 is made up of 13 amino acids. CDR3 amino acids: CASSLADSYEQYL. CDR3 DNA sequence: TGTGCCAGCAGCTTAGCGGACTCCTACGAGCAGTACCTC.

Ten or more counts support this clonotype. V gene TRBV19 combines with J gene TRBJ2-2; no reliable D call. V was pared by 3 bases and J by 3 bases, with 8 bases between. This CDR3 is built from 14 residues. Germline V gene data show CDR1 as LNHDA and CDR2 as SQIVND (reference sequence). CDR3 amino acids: CASSMVAYTGELFF. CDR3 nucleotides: TGTGCCAGTAGTATGGTAGCCTACACCGGGGAGCTGTTTTTT.

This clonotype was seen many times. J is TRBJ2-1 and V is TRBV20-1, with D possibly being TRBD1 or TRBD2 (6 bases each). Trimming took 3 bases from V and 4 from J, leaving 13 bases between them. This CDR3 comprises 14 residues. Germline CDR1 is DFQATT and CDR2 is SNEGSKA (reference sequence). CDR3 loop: CSARAVGGYNEQFF. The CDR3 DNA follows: TGCAGTGCTAGGGCGGTAGGGGGGTACAATGAGCAGTTCTTC.

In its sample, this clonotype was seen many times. The CDR3 DNA reads TGTGCCAGCAGCTTAGGTCCGGTACCCGGAAACACCATATATTTT. It codes for CASSLGPVPGNTIYF. The rearrangement links TRBV7-2 to TRBJ1-3; D remains unclear. Germline CDR1 SGHTA, CDR2 FQGNSA. There are 15 residues in the CDR3. The V and J ends lost 1 base and 4 bases respectively, with 11 bases between them.

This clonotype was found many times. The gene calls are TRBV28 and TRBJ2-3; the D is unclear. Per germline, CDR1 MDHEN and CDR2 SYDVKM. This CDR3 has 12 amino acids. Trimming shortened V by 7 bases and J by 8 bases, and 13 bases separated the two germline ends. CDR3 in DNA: TGTGCCAGCACCCCGGGTGGGGTTACGCAGTATTTT. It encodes CASTPGGVTQYF.

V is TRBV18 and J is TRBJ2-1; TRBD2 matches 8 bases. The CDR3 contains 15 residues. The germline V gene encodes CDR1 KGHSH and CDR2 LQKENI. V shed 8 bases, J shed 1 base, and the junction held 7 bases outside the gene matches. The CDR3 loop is CASAKTSGSYNEQFF. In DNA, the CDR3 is TGTGCCAGCGCCAAAACTAGCGGTTCCTACAATGAGCAGTTCTTC.

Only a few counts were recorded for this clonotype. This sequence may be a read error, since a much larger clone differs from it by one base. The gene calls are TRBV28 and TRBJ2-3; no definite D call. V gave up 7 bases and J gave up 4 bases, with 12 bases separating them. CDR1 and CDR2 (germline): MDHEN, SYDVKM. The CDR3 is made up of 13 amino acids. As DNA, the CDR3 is TGTGCCAGCAATGGAAGGGCTCCAGATACGCAGTATTTT. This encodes CASNGRAPDTQYF.

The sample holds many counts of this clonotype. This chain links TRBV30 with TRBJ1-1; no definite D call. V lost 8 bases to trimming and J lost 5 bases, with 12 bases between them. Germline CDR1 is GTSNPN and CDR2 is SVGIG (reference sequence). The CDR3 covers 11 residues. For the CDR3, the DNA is TGTGCCGCGGCCCGGAGGACTGAAGCTTTCTTT. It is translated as CAAARRTEAFF.

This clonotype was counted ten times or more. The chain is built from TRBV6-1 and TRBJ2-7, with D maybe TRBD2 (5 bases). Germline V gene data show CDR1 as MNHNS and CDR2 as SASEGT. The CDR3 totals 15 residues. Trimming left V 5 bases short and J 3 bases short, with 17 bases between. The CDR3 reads CASSPGRTAHYEQYF. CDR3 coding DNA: TGTGCCAGCAGTCCGGGAAGGACGGCTCACTACGAGCAGTACTTC.

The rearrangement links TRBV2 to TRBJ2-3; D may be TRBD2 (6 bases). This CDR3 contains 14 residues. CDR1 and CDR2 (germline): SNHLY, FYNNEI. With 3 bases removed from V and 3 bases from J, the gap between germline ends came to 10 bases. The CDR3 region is CASSEPSETDTQYF. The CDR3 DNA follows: TGTGCCAGCAGTGAGCCTAGCGAGACAGATACGCAGTATTTT. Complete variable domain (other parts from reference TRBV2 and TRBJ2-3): EPEVTQTPSHQVTQMGQEVILRCVPISNHLYFYWYRQILGQKVEFLVSFYNNEISEKSEIFDDQFSVERPDGSNFTLKIRSTKLEDSAMYFCASSEPSETDTQYFGPGTRLTVL.

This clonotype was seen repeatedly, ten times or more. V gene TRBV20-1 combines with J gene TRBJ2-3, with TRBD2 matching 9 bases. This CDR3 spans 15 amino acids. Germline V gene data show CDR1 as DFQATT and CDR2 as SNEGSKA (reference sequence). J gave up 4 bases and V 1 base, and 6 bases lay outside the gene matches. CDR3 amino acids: CSARVAGVGADTQYF. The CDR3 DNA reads TGCAGTGCTAGAGTAGCGGGAGTTGGGGCAGATACGCAGTATTTT.

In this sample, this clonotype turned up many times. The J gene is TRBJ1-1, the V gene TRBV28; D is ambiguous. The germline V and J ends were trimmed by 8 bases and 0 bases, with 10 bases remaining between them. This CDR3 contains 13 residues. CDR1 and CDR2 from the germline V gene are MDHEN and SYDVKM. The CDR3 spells CASAILMNTEAFF. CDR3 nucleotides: TGTGCCAGCGCCATCCTAATGAACACTGAAGCTTTCTTT.

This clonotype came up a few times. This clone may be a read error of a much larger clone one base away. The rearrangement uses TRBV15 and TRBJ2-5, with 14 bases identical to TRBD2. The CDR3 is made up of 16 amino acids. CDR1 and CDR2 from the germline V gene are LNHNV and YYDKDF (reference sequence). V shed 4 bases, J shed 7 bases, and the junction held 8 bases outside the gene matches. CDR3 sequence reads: CATSTYGLAGGGTQYF. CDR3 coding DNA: TGTGCCACCAGCACCTACGGACTAGCGGGAGGAGGGACCCAGTACTTC. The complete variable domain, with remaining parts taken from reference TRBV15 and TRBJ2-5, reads DAMVIQNPRYQVTQFGKPVTLSCSQTLNHNVMYWYQQKSSQAPKLLFHYYDKDFNNEADTPDNFQSRRPNTSFCFLDIRSPGLGDTAMYLCATSTYGLAGGGTQYFGPGTRLLVL.

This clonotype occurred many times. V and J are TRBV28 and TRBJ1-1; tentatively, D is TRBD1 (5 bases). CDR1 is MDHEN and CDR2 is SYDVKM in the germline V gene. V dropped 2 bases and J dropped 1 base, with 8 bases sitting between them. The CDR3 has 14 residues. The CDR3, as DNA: TGTGCCAGCAGTTTAGCGGGGGGGAACACTGAAGCTTTCTTT. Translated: CASSLAGGNTEAFF.

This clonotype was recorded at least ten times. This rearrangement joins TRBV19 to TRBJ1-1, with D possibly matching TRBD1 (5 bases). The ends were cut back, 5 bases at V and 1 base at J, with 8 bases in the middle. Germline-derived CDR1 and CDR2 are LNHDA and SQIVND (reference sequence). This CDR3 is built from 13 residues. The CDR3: CASSHTGNTEAFF. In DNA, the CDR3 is TGTGCCAGTAGTCATACAGGGAACACTGAAGCTTTCTTT.

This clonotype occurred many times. The CDR3 bases are TGCAGTGCTAGAGGAAACGGGACCTCCTATGGCTACACCTTC. Translated: CSARGNGTSYGYTF. The rearrangement links TRBV20-1 to TRBJ1-2; tentatively, D is TRBD1 (5 bases). CDR1 is DFQATT, CDR2 SNEGSKA, per germline (reference sequence). V lost 1 base and J 4 bases, leaving 13 bases between the germline ends. The CDR3 has 14 residues.

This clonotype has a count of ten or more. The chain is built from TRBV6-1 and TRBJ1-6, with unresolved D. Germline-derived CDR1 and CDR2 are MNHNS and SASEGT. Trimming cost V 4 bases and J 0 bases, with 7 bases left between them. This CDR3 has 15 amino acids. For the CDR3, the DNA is TGTGCCAGCAGTGCTGGAAGCTCCTATAATTCACCCCTCCACTTT. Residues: CASSAGSSYNSPLHF.